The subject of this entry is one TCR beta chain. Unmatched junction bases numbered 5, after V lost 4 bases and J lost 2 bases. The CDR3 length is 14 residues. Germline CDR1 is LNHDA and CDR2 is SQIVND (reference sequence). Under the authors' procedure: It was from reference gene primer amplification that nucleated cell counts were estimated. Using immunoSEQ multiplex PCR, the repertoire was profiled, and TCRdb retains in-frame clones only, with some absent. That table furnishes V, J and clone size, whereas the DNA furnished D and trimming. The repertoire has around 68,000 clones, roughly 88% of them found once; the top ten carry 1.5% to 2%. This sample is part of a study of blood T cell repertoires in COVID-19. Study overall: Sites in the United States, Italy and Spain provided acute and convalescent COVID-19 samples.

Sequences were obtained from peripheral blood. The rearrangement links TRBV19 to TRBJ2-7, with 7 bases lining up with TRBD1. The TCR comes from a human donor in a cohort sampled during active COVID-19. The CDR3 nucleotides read TGTGCCAGTAGTACTCGGACAGGTCCCTACGAGCAGTACTTC. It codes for CASSTRTGPYEQYF.